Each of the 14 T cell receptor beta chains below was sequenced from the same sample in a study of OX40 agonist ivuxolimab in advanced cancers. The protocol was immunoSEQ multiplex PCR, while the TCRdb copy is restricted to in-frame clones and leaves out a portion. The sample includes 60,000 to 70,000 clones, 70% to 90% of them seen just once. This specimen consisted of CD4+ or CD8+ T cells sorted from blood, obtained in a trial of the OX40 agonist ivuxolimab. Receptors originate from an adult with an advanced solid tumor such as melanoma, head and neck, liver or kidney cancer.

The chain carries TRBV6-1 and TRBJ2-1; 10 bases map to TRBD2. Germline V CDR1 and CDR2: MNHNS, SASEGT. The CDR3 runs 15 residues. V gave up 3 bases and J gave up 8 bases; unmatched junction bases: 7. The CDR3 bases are TGTGCCAGCAGTGATGAAGCGGGGGGGCCGCATGAGCAGTTCTTC. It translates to CASSDEAGGPHEQFF.

The chain's CDR3 is CASSEQGTEAFF. CDR3 nucleotides: TGCGCCAGCAGCGAACAGGGGACTGAAGCTTTCTTT. J is TRBJ1-1 and V is TRBV5-1; 7 bases match TRBD1. Germline V gene lookup returns CDR1 SGHRS and CDR2 YFSETQ. After removal of 4 bases from V and 5 bases from J, the junction contained 2 bases not matched to a gene. The CDR3 has 12 residues.

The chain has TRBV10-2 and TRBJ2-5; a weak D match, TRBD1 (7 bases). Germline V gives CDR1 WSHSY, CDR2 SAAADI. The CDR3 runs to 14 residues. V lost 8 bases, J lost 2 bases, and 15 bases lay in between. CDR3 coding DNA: TGCGCCAGCTGCCCAGGGGGGCGACAAGAGACCCAGTACTTC. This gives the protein CASCPGGRQETQYF.

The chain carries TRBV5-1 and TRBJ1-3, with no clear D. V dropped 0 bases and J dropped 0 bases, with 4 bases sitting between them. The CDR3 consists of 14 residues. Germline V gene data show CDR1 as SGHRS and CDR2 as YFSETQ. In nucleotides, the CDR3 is TGCGCCAGCAGCTTGGATCACTCTGGAAACACCATATATTTT. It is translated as CASSLDHSGNTIYF.

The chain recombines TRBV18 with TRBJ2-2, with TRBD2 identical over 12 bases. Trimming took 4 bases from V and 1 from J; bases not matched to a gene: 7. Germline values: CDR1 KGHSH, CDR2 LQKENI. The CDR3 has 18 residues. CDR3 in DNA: TGTGCCAGCTCACAAACGACTAGCGGGGGTCTGAACACCGGGGAGCTGTTTTTT. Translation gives CASSQTTSGGLNTGELFF.

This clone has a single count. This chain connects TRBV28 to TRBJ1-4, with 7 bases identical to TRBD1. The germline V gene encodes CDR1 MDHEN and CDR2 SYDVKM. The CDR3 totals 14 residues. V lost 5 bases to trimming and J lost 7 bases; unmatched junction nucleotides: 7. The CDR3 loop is CASSATGVFEKLFF. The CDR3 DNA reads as TGTGCCAGCAGTGCAACAGGGGTTTTTGAAAAACTGTTTTTT. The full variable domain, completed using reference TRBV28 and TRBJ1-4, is DVKVTQSSRYLVKRTGEKVFLECVQDMDHENMFWYRQDPGLGLRLIYFSYDVKMKEKGDIPEGYSVSREKKERFSLILESASTNQTSMYLCASSATGVFEKLFFGSGTQLSVL.

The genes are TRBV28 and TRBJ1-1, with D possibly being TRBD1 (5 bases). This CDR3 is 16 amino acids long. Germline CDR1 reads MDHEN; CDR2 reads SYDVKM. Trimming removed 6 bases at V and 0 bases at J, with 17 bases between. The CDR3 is CASSPSGGTMNTEAFF. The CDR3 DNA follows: TGTGCCAGCAGCCCTTCCGGAGGGACCATGAACACTGAAGCTTTCTTT.

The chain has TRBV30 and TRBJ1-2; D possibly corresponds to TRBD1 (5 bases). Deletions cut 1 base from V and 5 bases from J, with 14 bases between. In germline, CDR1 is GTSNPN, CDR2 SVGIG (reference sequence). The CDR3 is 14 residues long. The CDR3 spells CAWSAAGVGYGYTF. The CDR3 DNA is TGTGCCTGGAGTGCTGCGGGGGTAGGATATGGCTACACCTTC.

The CDR3 spells CASSPVRVGRYEQYF. The CDR3 DNA reads TGTGCCAGCAGCCCCGTGCGGGTAGGACGCTACGAGCAGTACTTC. The V and J genes are TRBV11-2 and TRBJ2-7; perhaps TRBD2 as D (5 bases). The CDR3 has 15 residues. The germline CDR1 and CDR2 sequences are SGHAT and FQNNGV. V shed 5 bases and J shed 3 bases, with 17 bases lying between them.

As DNA, the CDR3 is TGTGCCAGCAGTCGCGCGGGGGGTGCCTACGAGCAGTACTTC. This gives the protein CASSRAGGAYEQYF. This chain joins TRBV27 and TRBJ2-7; 8 nucleotides align to TRBD2. V shed 5 bases and J 2 bases; nucleotides not matched to a gene: 5. From germline, CDR1 is MNHEY and CDR2 SMNVEV (reference sequence). This CDR3 is built from 14 residues.

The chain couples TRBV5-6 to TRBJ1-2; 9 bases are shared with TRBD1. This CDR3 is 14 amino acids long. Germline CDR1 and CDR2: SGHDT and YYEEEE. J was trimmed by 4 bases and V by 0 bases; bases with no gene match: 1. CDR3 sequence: CASSLEDRGYGYTF. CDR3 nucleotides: TGTGCCAGCAGCTTGGAGGACAGGGGCTATGGCTACACCTTC. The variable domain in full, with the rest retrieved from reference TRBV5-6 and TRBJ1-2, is DAGVTQSPTHLIKTRGQQVTLRCSPKSGHDTVSWYQQALGQGPQFIFQYYEEEERQRGNFPDRFSGHQFPNYSSELNVNALLLGDSALYLCASSLEDRGYGYTFGSGTRLTVV.

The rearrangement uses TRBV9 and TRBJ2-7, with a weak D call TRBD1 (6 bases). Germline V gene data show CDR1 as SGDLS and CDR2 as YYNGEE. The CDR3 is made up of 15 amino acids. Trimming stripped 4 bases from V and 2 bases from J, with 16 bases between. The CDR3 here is CASSPDRIWAYEQYF. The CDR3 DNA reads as TGTGCCAGCAGCCCTGACAGGATATGGGCCTACGAGCAGTACTTC.

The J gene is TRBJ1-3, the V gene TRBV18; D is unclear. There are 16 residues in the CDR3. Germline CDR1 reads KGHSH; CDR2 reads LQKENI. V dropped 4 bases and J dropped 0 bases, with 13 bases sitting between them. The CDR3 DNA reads TGTGCCAGCTCACGAGAAGCCCCGGGCTCTGGAAACACCATATATTTT. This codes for CASSREAPGSGNTIYF.

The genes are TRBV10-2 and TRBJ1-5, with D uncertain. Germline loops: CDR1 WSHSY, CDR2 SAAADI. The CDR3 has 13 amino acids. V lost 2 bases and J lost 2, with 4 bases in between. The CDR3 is CASSERGNQPQHF. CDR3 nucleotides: TGCGCCAGCAGTGAGAGGGGCAATCAGCCCCAGCATTTT.